The rows below give T cell receptor beta chains drawn from one sample of a study of metastatic and nonmetastatic thyroid tumors. MiXCR reprocessed the PCR reads for TCRdb. The repertoire consists of about 41,000 clones, with roughly an eighth occurring once and the leading ten covering around 21%. The sequencing sample was made of blood. The receptors originated from a female donor with papillary thyroid cancer or a benign thyroid nodule (not recorded which). Some clones in this sample may be carry-over from other donors' samples. CDR3s include the opening cysteine and the closing phenylalanine or tryptophan. Fields, in order: J gene, V gene, clone size, D gene, CDR3 protein, CDR3 DNA. D genes are given only for firm matches. The size entry is marked missing in some rows and otherwise reads once, few, many or a size class.

TRBJ2-7 | TRBV7-3 | many | TRBD1 | CASSATGGYEQYF | TGTGCCAGCAGCGCCACAGGGGGCTACGAGCAGTACTTC
TRBJ1-2 | TRBV6-2/TRBV6-3 | many | TRBD1 | CASSFNPMTGTYGYTF | TGTGCCAGCAGTTTCAACCCGATGACAGGGACCTATGGCTACACCTTC
TRBJ2-2 | TRBV20-1 | medium-sized | TRBD2 | CSARGRAGVTNTGELFF | TGCAGTGCGAGAGGCCGGGCGGGAGTTACGAACACCGGGGAGCTGTTTTTT
TRBJ1-4 | TRBV28 | many | TRBD1 | CASRYDRGRQEKLFF | TGTGCCAGCAGGTACGACAGGGGGCGCCAAGAAAAACTGTTTTTT
TRBJ2-7 | TRBV5-1 | . | TRBD1 | CASSPWDRGEAYDEQYF | TGCGCCAGCAGCCCATGGGACAGGGGGGAGGCGTACGACGAGCAGTACTTC
TRBJ2-2 | TRBV30 | many | . | CAWGAGYTGELFF | TGTGCCTGGGGGGCGGGGTACACCGGGGAGCTGTTTTTT
TRBJ2-7 | TRBV6-2/TRBV6-3 | . | . | CASSIGAGIYEQYF | TGTGCCAGCAGTATTGGGGCAGGGATCTACGAGCAGTACTTC
TRBJ2-2 | TRBV27 | many | . | CASSLFLNTGELFF | TGTGCCAGCAGTTTATTTCTAAACACCGGGGAGCTGTTTTTT
TRBJ1-2 | TRBV4-1 | many | TRBD1 | CASSQAGGGGHGYTF | TGCGCCAGCAGCCAAGCAGGGGGCGGTGGTCATGGCTACACCTTC
TRBJ2-7 | TRBV2 | . | . | CASRTTRARSSYEQYF | TGTGCCAGCAGAACAACGAGGGCTAGGTCCTCCTACGAGCAGTACTTC
TRBJ2-3 | TRBV6-1 | . | . | CASSWVLITDTQYF | TGTGCCAGCAGTTGGGTGCTTATCACAGATACGCAGTATTTT
TRBJ2-1 | TRBV20-1 | . | TRBD2 | CSATIGTIGHNEQFF | TGCAGTGCCACTATCGGGACTATCGGTCACAATGAGCAGTTCTTC
TRBJ2-5 | TRBV19 | many | . | CASSYGSQETQYF | TGTGCCAGTAGTTACGGCAGCCAAGAGACCCAGTACTTC
TRBJ2-5 | TRBV6-1 | many | . | CASKGPETQYF | TGTGCCAGCAAGGGCCCGGAGACCCAGTACTTC
TRBJ2-7 | TRBV27 | many | . | CASKRSGTSPLEQYF | TGTGCCAGCAAGAGGAGTGGGACATCCCCCCTCGAGCAGTACTTC
TRBJ2-1 | TRBV7-9 | many | . | CASSPIRGVNEQFF | TGTGCCAGCAGCCCGATAAGGGGAGTCAATGAGCAGTTCTTC
TRBJ2-7 | TRBV6-5 | few | . | CASSYSVGSYEQYF | TGTGCCAGCAGTTACTCGGTCGGTTCCTACGAGCAGTACTTC
TRBJ2-3 | TRBV28 | few | TRBD2 | CASSLLRGGTDTQYF | TGTGCCAGCAGTTTACTTCGGGGGGGCACAGATACGCAGTATTTT
TRBJ1-2 | TRBV5-1 | many | TRBD1 | CASSPGTDNYGYTF | TGCGCCAGCAGCCCCGGGACAGATAACTATGGCTACACCTTC
TRBJ2-7 | TRBV12-5 | many | . | CASISPERSYEQYF | TGTGCTAGCATCTCCCCAGAAAGAAGCTACGAGCAGTACTTC
TRBJ2-1 | TRBV28 | many | TRBD2 | CASSLLAGKIDYEQFF | TGTGCCAGCAGTTTACTAGCGGGAAAAATTGACTATGAGCAGTTCTTC
TRBJ2-2 | TRBV28 | many | . | CASSFQGGTGELFF | TGTGCCAGCAGTTTTCAGGGTGGGACCGGGGAGCTGTTTTTT
TRBJ2-7 | TRBV10-3 | . | . | CTTSQDYDGEQYF | TGTACCACCAGTCAAGACTACGATGGAGAGCAGTACTTC
TRBJ2-1 | TRBV13 | many | TRBD2 | CASSLVAGAYNEQFF | TGTGCCAGCAGCCTCGTAGCGGGAGCCTACAATGAGCAGTTCTTC
TRBJ1-5 | TRBV7-4 | many | TRBD1 | CASSLGTGIQPQHF | TGTGCCAGCAGCTTAGGGACAGGGATTCAGCCCCAGCATTTT
TRBJ2-7 | TRBV20-1 | many | . | CSARISGNFYEQYF | TGCAGTGCCCGAATTAGCGGAAACTTTTACGAGCAGTACTTC
TRBJ1-5 | TRBV5-1 | many | TRBD1 | CASRGQGYNQPQHF | TGCGCCAGCAGAGGACAGGGATACAATCAGCCCCAGCATTTT
TRBJ2-2 | TRBV4-1 | . | TRBD2 | CASSQDSWGTSGSRDTGELFF | TGCGCCAGCAGCCAAGATAGTTGGGGGACTAGCGGGAGTCGGGACACCGGGGAGCTGTTTTTT
TRBJ1-1 | TRBV30 | many | . | CAWSATDLNTEAFF | TGTGCCTGGAGTGCGACAGACTTGAACACTGAAGCTTTCTTT
TRBJ2-7 | TRBV5-1 | . | . | CASSLSRGFMYEQYF | TGCGCCAGCAGCTTGTCGCGCGGCTTTATGTACGAGCAGTACTTC
TRBJ2-1 | TRBV28 | many | TRBD2 | CASRSSGRAGEQFF | TGTGCCAGCAGGTCTAGCGGGAGGGCCGGTGAGCAGTTCTTC
TRBJ2-6 | TRBV3-1 | many | . | CASSQGVGGANVLTF | TGTGCCAGCAGCCAGGGGGTTGGTGGGGCCAACGTCCTGACTTTC
TRBJ2-5 | TRBV20-1 | many | TRBD1 | CSARDGQGGQETQYF | TGCAGTGCTAGAGATGGACAGGGCGGCCAAGAGACCCAGTACTTC
TRBJ1-6 | TRBV20-1 | . | . | CSARPPRESSPLHF | TGCAGTGCTAGGCCGCCTCGGGAAAGTTCACCCCTCCACTTT
TRBJ2-7 | TRBV4-2 | many | TRBD1 | CASSRDRGYEQYF | TGTGCCAGCAGCCGGGACAGGGGCTACGAGCAGTACTTC
TRBJ2-1 | TRBV27 | many | . | CASSSRFGLSYNEQFF | TGTGCCAGCAGTTCCCGCTTTGGACTATCCTACAATGAGCAGTTCTTC
TRBJ2-7 | TRBV5-1 | many | . | CASSLSQITYEQYF | TGCGCCAGCAGCTTGAGTCAGATCACCTACGAGCAGTACTTC
TRBJ1-5 | TRBV20-1 | many | TRBD1 | CSATNRGEAQHF | TGCAGTGCGACTAACAGGGGGGAAGCCCAGCATTTT
TRBJ1-6 | TRBV4-1 | many | . | CASSQPTGNNSPLHF | TGCGCCAGCAGCCAACCGACAGGAAATAATTCACCCCTCCACTTT
TRBJ2-2 | TRBV27 | . | . | CASSVPGRTGELFF | TGTGCCAGCAGTGTTCCAGGGAGGACCGGGGAGCTGTTTTTT
TRBJ1-5 | TRBV19 | many | . | CASLDRDSNQPQHF | TGTGCCAGCCTAGACCGAGATAGCAATCAGCCCCAGCATTTT
TRBJ1-2 | TRBV29-1 | many | TRBD1 | CSVEDRGGGYTF | TGCAGCGTTGAGGACAGGGGAGGTGGCTACACCTTC
TRBJ2-2 | TRBV7-7 | many | . | CASSLSLTGELFF | TGTGCTAGCAGCTTGTCACTAACCGGGGAGCTGTTTTTT
TRBJ1-1 | TRBV6-1 | . | . | CASSEGEAPRSCSTEAFF | TGTGCCAGCAGTGAAGGGGAGGCACCGAGGAGTTGTAGCACTGAAGCTTTCTTT
TRBJ2-3 | TRBV20-1 | many | . | CSARNQGTDTQYF | TGCAGTGCTAGAAACCAGGGCACAGATACGCAGTATTTT
TRBJ2-2 | TRBV6-1 | many | TRBD1 | CASRNRQGFAGELFF | TGTGCCAGCAGAAACAGACAGGGTTTTGCCGGGGAGCTGTTTTTT
TRBJ2-7 | TRBV12-3/TRBV12-4 | many | . | CASSLAPTEYEQYF | TGTGCCAGCAGTTTAGCGCCGACAGAGTACGAGCAGTACTTC
TRBJ1-2 | TRBV4-2 | many | TRBD1 | CASSQRDRFYGYTF | TGTGCCAGCAGCCAACGGGACAGGTTCTATGGCTACACCTTC
TRBJ2-5 | TRBV20-1 | many | TRBD2 | CSAPGLAGGWVQETQYF | TGCAGTGCCCCAGGACTAGCGGGAGGGTGGGTGCAAGAGACCCAGTACTTC
TRBJ1-2 | TRBV19 | many | TRBD1 | CASRDRDRAFGYTF | TGTGCCAGTAGAGACCGGGACAGAGCATTTGGCTACACCTTC
TRBJ1-1 | TRBV4-2 | many | . | CASSQDGGGTEAFF | TGTGCCAGCAGCCAAGATGGGGGTGGGACTGAAGCTTTCTTT
TRBJ2-6 | TRBV3-1 | many | . | CASSWTLRSGANVLTF | TGTGCCAGCAGCTGGACTCTACGCTCTGGGGCCAACGTCCTGACTTTC